Shown below are 18 T cell receptor beta chains from a single sample sequenced in a study of T cells after posttransplantation cyclophosphamide. The method was immunoSEQ multiplex PCR; TCRdb's version includes in-frame clones alone and lacks a portion of them. The sample shows some 46,000 clones, no singletons; the ten largest hold more than 2%. The sequenced material came from PBMCs. Every receptor here comes from a man aged 40-55 years in good health, CMV-negative, and a related stem cell transplant donor.

Many counts were recorded for this clone. V is TRBV4-2 and J is TRBJ1-1; D not certain. V lost 0 bases to trimming and J lost 0 bases, with 8 bases between them. CDR1 is LGHNA and CDR2 is YNFKEQ in the germline V gene. This CDR3 contains 15 residues. The CDR3 here is CASSQEGDMNTEAFF. The CDR3 DNA reads as TGTGCCAGCAGCCAAGAGGGAGATATGAACACTGAAGCTTTCTTT.

This clone was seen repeatedly, ten times or more. The chain is built from TRBV4-1 and TRBJ2-3; 8 bases line up with TRBD2. Trimming took 4 bases from V and 0 from J; bases not matched to a gene: 0. Germline V lookup: CDR1 MGHRA, CDR2 YSYEKL. The CDR3 extends over 14 amino acids. The DNA of the CDR3 is TGCGCCAGCAGCCGACTAGCGAGCACAGATACGCAGTATTTT. It encodes CASSRLASTDTQYF.

This clone was observed many times. The chain links TRBV18 to TRBJ2-1; D is uncertain. With 0 bases removed from V and 10 bases from J, the gap between germline ends came to 13 bases. Germline lookup yields CDR1 KGHSH and CDR2 LQKENI. This CDR3 contains 14 residues. Here the CDR3 reads CASSPPVRVQEQFF. DNA of the CDR3: TGTGCCAGCTCACCACCGGTCCGGGTTCAGGAGCAGTTCTTC.

In its sample, this clone was seen many times. The genes are TRBV4-3 and TRBJ2-3; TRBD2 agrees at 11 bases. Germline trimming cut 4 bases from V and 5 bases from J; bases unmatched to any gene: 2. The CDR3 contains 14 residues. Germline lookup yields CDR1 LGHNA and CDR2 YSLEER. CDR3 loop: CASSLLAGVDTQYF. The CDR3 DNA follows: TGCGCCAGCAGCCTACTAGCGGGGGTAGATACGCAGTATTTT.

This clone was counted many times. The chain employs TRBV30 and TRBJ1-4; no firm D call. Trimming removed 0 bases at V and 4 bases at J, with 9 bases between. The V gene's germline CDR1 is GTSNPN and CDR2 SVGIG (reference sequence). The CDR3 loop spans 14 amino acids. The CDR3 bases are TGTGCCTGGAGTGTTTCTAGCCATAATGAAAAACTGTTTTTT. Translated, it gives CAWSVSSHNEKLFF.

In its sample, this clone was seen many times. J is TRBJ1-1 and V is TRBV7-6; 8 nucleotides agree with TRBD1. Unmatched junction bases numbered 13, after V lost 2 bases and J lost 5 bases. The CDR3 is 17 residues long. Germline V lookup: CDR1 SGHVS, CDR2 FNYEAQ. CDR3 in amino acids: CASSLQPGQGEKTEAFF. CDR3 bases: TGTGCCAGCAGCTTACAACCCGGACAGGGTGAGAAGACTGAAGCTTTCTTT.

This clone was counted between two and nine times. The chain carries TRBV6-1 and TRBJ1-1, with D hard to call. The CDR3 has 13 residues. The V gene lost 5 bases and the J gene lost 9 bases, with 16 bases spanning the gap. Germline assignment: CDR1 MNHNS and CDR2 SASEGT. The CDR3 spells CASSSLVTNKAFF. The DNA of the CDR3 is TGTGCCAGCAGTTCTCTCGTTACGAACAAAGCTTTCTTT.

The sample holds many counts of this clone. This chain connects TRBV4-1 to TRBJ2-4; tentatively, D is TRBD2 (6 bases). Deletions cut 6 bases from V and 1 base from J, with 13 bases between. The CDR3 consists of 15 residues. Germline V gives CDR1 MGHRA, CDR2 YSYEKL. CDR3 region: CASRREEGAKNIQYF. The CDR3 DNA sequence: TGCGCCAGCAGGAGGGAGGAAGGGGCCAAAAACATTCAGTACTTC.

This clone was counted at least ten times. This chain links TRBV5-7 with TRBJ2-7, with a weak D call TRBD1 (5 bases). TRBV5-7 is an ORF, and what it does is uncertain. The CDR3 totals 16 residues. The V and J ends lost 2 bases and 4 bases respectively, with 19 bases between them. In nucleotides, the CDR3 is TGTGCCAGCAGCTTAGGGGCTCCCCTCCCTGGGTACGAGCAGTACGTC. Amino acids: CASSLGAPLPGYEQYV.

In its sample, this clone was seen many times. CDR3 amino acids: CASSQVPGQGQSLFF. CDR3 in DNA: TGCGCCAGCAGCCAAGTACCGGGTCAGGGGCAAAGTCTGTTTTTT. This chain joins TRBV4-1 and TRBJ1-4, with D perhaps matching TRBD1 (6 bases). Germline loops: CDR1 MGHRA, CDR2 YSYEKL. This CDR3 is 15 amino acids long. V shed 1 base and J shed 14 bases, with 20 bases lying between them.

In this sample, this clone turned up many times. This CDR3 is CASRRTENTEAFF. CDR3 bases: TGTGCCAGCAGGAGGACAGAAAACACTGAAGCTTTCTTT. The chain couples TRBV6-1 to TRBJ1-1; perhaps TRBD1 as D (6 bases). This CDR3 comprises 13 residues. Germline V gene lookup returns CDR1 MNHNS and CDR2 SASEGT. V was cut by 6 bases and J by 2 bases, with 10 bases left in between.

At least ten counts were recorded for this clone. The V call is TRBV6-5, the J call TRBJ1-5; no reliable D call. The CDR3 extends over 12 amino acids. V gave up 6 bases and J gave up 4 bases, with 7 bases separating them. Germline CDR1 MNHEY, CDR2 SVGAGI. CDR3 amino acids: CASRSGNQPQHF. CDR3 DNA sequence: TGTGCCAGCAGGTCAGGTAATCAGCCCCAGCATTTT.

The chain joins TRBV19 to TRBJ2-5; a possible D gene is TRBD2 (6 bases). This CDR3 region has 12 residues. Deletions cut 5 bases from V and 5 bases from J, with 9 bases between. Germline V gene lookup returns CDR1 LNHDA and CDR2 SQIVND (reference sequence). CDR3 DNA: TGTGCCAGTAGTGCGGGGATGGAGACCCAGTACTTC. Translating it yields CASSAGMETQYF. Full variable domain (missing parts from reference TRBV19 and TRBJ2-5): DGGITQSPKYLFRKEGQNVTLSCEQNLNHDAMYWYRQDPGQGLRLIYYSQIVNDFQKGDIAEGYSVSREKKESFPLTVTSAQKNPTAFYLCASSAGMETQYFGPGTRLLVL.

This clone was recorded many times. The chain combines TRBV10-3 with TRBJ2-1; 8 positions match TRBD2. Germline CDR1 is ENHRY and CDR2 is SYGVKD. This CDR3 contains 17 residues. V lost 8 bases and J lost 0; bases outside the gene matches: 12. The CDR3 DNA reads TGTGCCATCCGAAACAGCGGGGGCCATAACTCCTACAATGAGCAGTTCTTC. As protein: CAIRNSGGHNSYNEQFF.

This clone was observed at least ten times. This sequence joins TRBV5-5 and TRBJ2-7; D may be TRBD2 (5 bases). CDR3 length equals 14 residues. CDR1 is SGHKS, CDR2 YYEKEE, per germline (reference sequence). Deletions cut 0 bases from V and 4 bases from J, with 11 bases between. The CDR3 loop is CASSLAGWSYEQYF. The CDR3 DNA reads TGTGCCAGCAGCTTGGCGGGGTGGAGTTACGAGCAGTACTTC.

Many counts were recorded for this clone. CDR3 nucleotide sequence: TGTGCCAGTAGTATAGGGCAGGGGAACACTGAAGCTTTCTTT. Translation gives CASSIGQGNTEAFF. V usage is TRBV19 and J usage is TRBJ1-1; possible D gene TRBD1, 5 bases. The V and J ends lost 1 base and 1 base respectively, with 7 bases between them. Germline values: CDR1 LNHDA, CDR2 SQIVND (reference sequence). CDR3 size: 14 residues.

This clone was picked up many times. This chain joins TRBV7-6 and TRBJ2-2, with D possibly matching TRBD1 (6 bases). This CDR3 is built from 14 residues. Trimming left V 5 bases short and J 6 bases short, with 13 bases between. Germline CDR1 reads SGHVS; CDR2 reads FNYEAQ. The CDR3 DNA follows: TGTGCCAGCAGCCCAGTAGGGGGTTCCGGGGAGCTGTTTTTT. This encodes CASSPVGGSGELFF.

The chain uses TRBV9 and TRBJ2-3, with 16 positions matching TRBD2. Germline V gene sequence: CDR1 SGDLS, CDR2 YYNGEE. V gave up 4 bases and J gave up 0 bases; unmatched junction bases: 5. This CDR3 has 18 residues. The CDR3 bases are TGTGCCAGCAGCACTCCGGGACTAGCGGGGGGGAGCACAGATACGCAGTATTTT. This gives the protein CASSTPGLAGGSTDTQYF.